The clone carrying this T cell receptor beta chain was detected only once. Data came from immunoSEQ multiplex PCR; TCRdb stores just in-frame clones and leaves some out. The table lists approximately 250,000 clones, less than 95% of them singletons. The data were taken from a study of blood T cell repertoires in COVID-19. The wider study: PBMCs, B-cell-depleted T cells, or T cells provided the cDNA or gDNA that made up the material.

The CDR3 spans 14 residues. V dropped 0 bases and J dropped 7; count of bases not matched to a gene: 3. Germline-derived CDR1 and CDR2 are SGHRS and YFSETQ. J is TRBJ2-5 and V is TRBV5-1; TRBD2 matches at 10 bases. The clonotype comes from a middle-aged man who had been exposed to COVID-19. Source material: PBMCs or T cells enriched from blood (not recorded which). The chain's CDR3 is CASSLASGSSTQYF. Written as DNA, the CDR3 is TGCGCCAGCAGCTTGGCTAGCGGGAGTTCGACCCAGTACTTC. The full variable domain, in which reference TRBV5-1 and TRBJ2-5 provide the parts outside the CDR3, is KAGVTQTPRYLIKTRGQQVTLSCSPISGHRSVSWYQQTPGQGLQFLFEYFSETQRNKGNFPGRFSGRQFSNSRSEMNVSTLELGDSALYLCASSLASGSSTQYFGPGTRLLVL.